The next 31 T cell receptor beta chains were all read from a single sample in a study of shared clonotypes between healthy human individuals. TCRdb's copy holds only in-frame clones and misses some; the assay was immunoSEQ multiplex PCR. The sample gives under 1,900,000 clones, around 98.5% of which show up once; 0.36% is in the top ten. Source material: naive CD4+ T cells sorted from blood. Subset of the sample: CD45RA+ positively selected. These receptors all stem from a man aged 25 to 45 in good health.

On this clone: Other nucleotide sequences in the sample specify the same CDR3. This chain links TRBV5-1 with TRBJ2-1, with TRBD2 matching over 8 bases. The CDR3 runs to 13 residues. Germline CDR1 reads SGHRS; CDR2 reads YFSETQ. V dropped 4 bases and J dropped 6; count of bases not matched to a gene: 3. The CDR3 nucleotides are TGCGCCAGCAGCCCGGGGACTAGCAATGAGCAGTTCTTC. This codes for CASSPGTSNEQFF.

This chain uses TRBV28 with TRBJ2-3; tentatively, D is TRBD2 (5 bases). Germline CDR1 MDHEN, CDR2 SYDVKM. The V end was cut by 6 bases, the J end by 0 bases, with 13 bases between. This CDR3 is 15 amino acids long. The CDR3 reads CASRSGRGSTDTQYF. The CDR3 DNA is TGTGCCAGCAGATCGGGGAGAGGAAGCACAGATACGCAGTATTTT.

The chain couples TRBV19 to TRBJ1-2; unclear D gene. V shed 0 bases and J shed 8 bases, with 13 bases lying between them. CDR3 length: 14 residues. Per the germline V gene, CDR1 is LNHDA and CDR2 is SQIVND (reference sequence). CDR3 sequence (DNA): TGTGCCAGTAGTATAGAACAACACCGCTTCGGCTACACCTTC. It translates to CASSIEQHRFGYTF.

V usage is TRBV7-8 and J usage is TRBJ1-5; TRBD1 is a possible D gene (5 bases). Trimming took off 5 bases at V and 2 bases at J, with 19 bases between the two ends. CDR1 is SGHVS, CDR2 FQNEAQ, per germline. The CDR3 sequence is 17 residues long. CDR3 sequence reads: CASSQRLVRARNQPQHF. CDR3 nucleotides: TGTGCCAGCAGCCAACGACTTGTCAGGGCACGCAATCAGCCCCAGCATTTT.

V gene TRBV28 combines with J gene TRBJ2-3; 10 bases agree with TRBD2. V was pared by 4 bases and J by 0 bases, with 4 bases of the junction left unmatched. Germline CDR1 reads MDHEN; CDR2 reads SYDVKM. The CDR3 has 16 residues. The CDR3 protein is CASSSGLAASTDTQYF. The CDR3 DNA reads TGTGCCAGCAGTTCCGGACTAGCGGCTAGCACAGATACGCAGTATTTT.

This clone has just one count. The gene calls are TRBV9 and TRBJ2-1, with D perhaps matching TRBD1 (7 bases). Deletions cut 2 bases from V and 0 bases from J, with 18 bases between. The germline V gene has CDR1 SGDLS and CDR2 YYNGEE. This CDR3 has 18 amino acids. CDR3 bases: TGTGCCAGCAGCGTCCAGACAGGGACTCCGAGCTCCTACAATGAGCAGTTCTTC. Encoded protein: CASSVQTGTPSSYNEQFF.

The J gene is TRBJ2-7, the V gene TRBV11-2; D remains ambiguous. The germline gives CDR1 SGHAT, CDR2 FQNNGV. The CDR3 extends over 12 amino acids. V was shortened by 3 bases and J by 3 bases, with 6 bases between the two germline ends. Here the CDR3 reads CASSFRVYEQYF. DNA for the CDR3: TGTGCCAGCAGCTTTCGGGTCTACGAGCAGTACTTC.

The rearrangement links TRBV28 to TRBJ2-2; TRBD1 matches 10 bases. The CDR3 is 16 residues long. The V and J ends lost 2 bases and 6 bases, in that order; junction bases with no gene match: 6. Per germline, CDR1 MDHEN and CDR2 SYDVKM. CDR3 region: CASSLKGQGFAGELFF. Written as DNA, the CDR3 is TGTGCCAGCAGTTTAAAGGGACAGGGGTTCGCCGGGGAGCTGTTTTTT.

This clone was seen only once. This chain joins TRBV14 and TRBJ2-1; D is possibly TRBD1 or TRBD2 (5 bases each). The CDR3 covers 15 residues. Germline values: CDR1 SGHDN, CDR2 FVKESK. The V end was cut by 5 bases, the J end by 7 bases, with 18 bases between. CDR3 nucleotide sequence: TGTGCCAGCAGCTCGTGGGGGTCCCGCAGGAATGAGCAGTTCTTC. Amino acid sequence: CASSSWGSRRNEQFF.

V usage is TRBV18 and J usage is TRBJ2-5, with a tentative D call TRBD2 (7 bases). V was cut by 1 base and J by 5 bases, with 14 bases left in between. The CDR3 covers 15 residues. Germline V gene data show CDR1 as KGHSH and CDR2 as LQKENI. This CDR3 is CASSPRSGGLETQYF. In nucleotides, the CDR3 is TGTGCCAGCTCACCACGTTCGGGGGGCCTGGAGACCCAGTACTTC.

This clone was detected only once. The chain is built from TRBV29-1 and TRBJ2-7; D gene unclear. Germline V gives CDR1 SQVTM, CDR2 ANQGSEA. V lost 4 bases, J lost 2 bases, and 6 bases lay in between. This CDR3 spans 11 amino acids. In DNA form, the CDR3 reads TGCAGCGTTGGTTTTGCCTACGAGCAGTACTTC. It specifies CSVGFAYEQYF.

V gene TRBV2 combines with J gene TRBJ2-3; D unclear. V shed 9 bases and J shed 10 bases, with 23 bases lying between them. This CDR3 region has 14 residues. CDR1 SNHLY and CDR2 FYNNEI come from the germline V gene. The CDR3 coding sequence is TGTGCCAGTGGGGTGACGGCCCCTTCTTGGGCGCAGTATTTT. As protein: CASGVTAPSWAQYF.

The chain carries TRBV7-2 and TRBJ2-7; no clear D. Germline V gene data show CDR1 as SGHTA and CDR2 as FQGNSA. The CDR3 spans 15 residues. The V end lost 6 bases, the J end lost 0 bases, and 15 bases lay between the germline ends. As DNA, the CDR3 is TGTGCCAGCAGATCGAGTCGGGTGAGCTCCTACGAGCAGTACTTC. This translates into CASRSSRVSSYEQYF.

The V call is TRBV6-5, the J call TRBJ2-3; 8 bases align to TRBD1. V was pared by 5 bases and J by 7 bases, with 8 bases of the junction left unmatched. Germline CDR1 and CDR2: MNHEY and SVGAGI. CDR3 length: 14 residues. In DNA, the CDR3 is TGTGCCAGCAGTAGGACAGGGCCCTCGAATACGCAGTATTTT. Protein product: CASSRTGPSNTQYF.

The chain is built from TRBV9 and TRBJ1-4, with a possible D match to TRBD1 (6 bases). Germline-derived CDR1 and CDR2 are SGDLS and YYNGEE. The CDR3 extends over 16 amino acids. Trimming removed 0 bases at V and 0 bases at J, with 9 bases between. The CDR3 region has the DNA TGTGCCAGCAGCGTAGGACAGGCCGCAACTAATGAAAAACTGTTTTTT. Its translation is CASSVGQAATNEKLFF. Full variable domain (outside the CDR3, taken from reference TRBV9 and TRBJ1-4): DSGVTQTPKHLITATGQRVTLRCSPRSGDLSVYWYQQSLDQGLQFLIQYYNGEERAKGNILERFSAQQFPDLHSELNLSSLELGDSALYFCASSVGQAATNEKLFFGSGTQLSVL.

The chain carries TRBV5-1 and TRBJ2-7; D uncertain. Germline assignment: CDR1 SGHRS and CDR2 YFSETQ. V lost 0 bases and J lost 4, with 8 bases in between. This CDR3 contains 13 residues. CDR3 protein: CASSLDFGYEQYF. Written as DNA, the CDR3 is TGCGCCAGCAGCTTGGATTTCGGTTACGAGCAGTACTTC.

This chain uses TRBV5-5 with TRBJ2-1; TRBD2 matches 11 bases. Germline CDR1 is SGHKS and CDR2 is YYEKEE (reference sequence). V lost 0 bases and J lost 6; bases outside the gene matches: 5. The CDR3 is 16 amino acids. DNA for the CDR3: TGTGCCAGCAGCTTGGTAGCGGGAGGGCTGCGCAATGAGCAGTTCTTC. Protein sequence: CASSLVAGGLRNEQFF.

The genes are TRBV9 and TRBJ1-3; maybe TRBD1 (5 bases). The ends were cut back, 4 bases at V and 0 bases at J, with 17 bases in the middle. The CDR3 runs 17 residues. Germline-derived CDR1 and CDR2 are SGDLS and YYNGEE. The CDR3 DNA reads as TGTGCCAGCAGCCCCAGTCTGGGGGAGAGCTCTGGAAACACCATATATTTT. It translates to CASSPSLGESSGNTIYF.

This chain connects TRBV7-9 to TRBJ1-2, with D unresolved. Per germline, CDR1 SEHNR and CDR2 FQNEAQ (reference sequence). V shed 1 base and J shed 8 bases, with 17 bases lying between them. The CDR3 length is 15 residues. CDR3 protein: CASSLGSASLEGYTF. In DNA, the CDR3 is TGTGCCAGCAGCTTAGGGAGCGCGTCGCTGGAGGGCTACACCTTC.

The chain joins TRBV28 to TRBJ2-1; TRBD2 matches 10 bases. V shed 9 bases, J shed 5 bases, and the junction held 4 bases outside the gene matches. The germline gives CDR1 MDHEN, CDR2 SYDVKM. The CDR3 length is 13 residues. CDR3 coding DNA: TGTGCCAGTATAGCGGGAGGAAACAATGAGCAGTTCTTC. Protein sequence: CASIAGGNNEQFF.

J is TRBJ2-6 and V is TRBV28; no clear D gene. The CDR3 totals 15 residues. The V gene lost 5 bases and the J gene lost 2 bases, with 10 bases spanning the gap. Germline V lookup: CDR1 MDHEN, CDR2 SYDVKM. CDR3 sequence (DNA): TGTGCCAGCAGTCGGGTTTCCGCTGGGGCCAACGTCCTGACTTTC. Translation: CASSRVSAGANVLTF. Filled out from reference TRBV28 and TRBJ2-6, the complete variable domain reads DVKVTQSSRYLVKRTGEKVFLECVQDMDHENMFWYRQDPGLGLRLIYFSYDVKMKEKGDIPEGYSVSREKKERFSLILESASTNQTSMYLCASSRVSAGANVLTFGAGSRLTVL.

This chain joins TRBV6-5 and TRBJ2-1, with D tentatively TRBD1 (6 bases). The CDR3 consists of 13 residues. Trimming removed 7 bases at V and 10 bases at J, with 17 bases between. From germline, CDR1 is MNHEY and CDR2 SVGAGI. CDR3 nucleotides: TGTGCCAGCATCTCCCCGGGACAAACGGAGCAGTTCTTC. Protein sequence: CASISPGQTEQFF.

This chain joins TRBV4-3 and TRBJ1-2; D ambiguous. Germline V gene lookup returns CDR1 LGHNA and CDR2 YSLEER. The CDR3 runs to 14 residues. Trimming removed 4 bases at V and 9 bases at J, with 18 bases between. The CDR3 sequence: CASSPMTFKARYTF. In DNA form, the CDR3 reads TGCGCCAGCAGCCCGATGACCTTTAAGGCCCGCTACACCTTC.

The gene calls are TRBV5-4 and TRBJ2-1; TRBD2 is a possible D gene (5 bases). The CDR3 is made up of 13 amino acids. V dropped 4 bases and J dropped 8 bases, with 13 bases sitting between them. The germline CDR1 and CDR2 sequences are SGHNT and YYREEE (reference sequence). The DNA for the CDR3 is TGTGCCAGCAGCCCTAAAGGACTGGATGAGCAGTTCTTC. This translates into CASSPKGLDEQFF.

The chain is built from TRBV10-1 and TRBJ2-3, with D unclear. Germline CDR1 WNHNN, CDR2 SYGVQD (reference sequence). V lost 3 bases and J 4 bases, leaving 5 bases between the germline ends. This CDR3 comprises 12 residues. CDR3 DNA: TGCGCCAGCAGTGACAGTTCAGATACGCAGTATTTT. Its protein is CASSDSSDTQYF.

The chain combines TRBV9 with TRBJ2-1; tentatively, D is TRBD1 (7 bases). Trimming shortened V by 0 bases and J by 10 bases, and 17 bases separated the two germline ends. CDR3 size: 15 residues. Germline V gene lookup returns CDR1 SGDLS and CDR2 YYNGEE. The CDR3 spells CASSVVGAGGLEQFF. CDR3 nucleotides: TGTGCCAGCAGCGTAGTCGGGGCAGGGGGGCTCGAGCAGTTCTTC. Together with reference TRBV9 and TRBJ2-1, the CDR3 gives the full variable domain: DSGVTQTPKHLITATGQRVTLRCSPRSGDLSVYWYQQSLDQGLQFLIQYYNGEERAKGNILERFSAQQFPDLHSELNLSSLELGDSALYFCASSVVGAGGLEQFFGPGTRLTVL.

For the CDR3, the DNA is TGTGCCAGCAGTCGCAGGGGCCGTGGGCAGCCCCAGCATTTT. As protein: CASSRRGRGQPQHF. The V gene is TRBV9, the J gene TRBJ1-5, with D possibly TRBD1 on 6 matching bases. Germline CDR1 is SGDLS and CDR2 is YYNGEE. The CDR3 runs 14 residues. V was pared by 5 bases and J by 7 bases, with 16 bases between. Supplemented by reference TRBV9 and TRBJ1-5, the full variable domain reads DSGVTQTPKHLITATGQRVTLRCSPRSGDLSVYWYQQSLDQGLQFLIQYYNGEERAKGNILERFSAQQFPDLHSELNLSSLELGDSALYFCASSRRGRGQPQHFGDGTRLSIL.

The chain combines TRBV6-1 with TRBJ2-1, with 10 bases fitting TRBD2. Per germline, CDR1 MNHNS and CDR2 SASEGT. V was pared by 7 bases and J by 4 bases, with 7 bases of the junction left unmatched. The CDR3 is 15 residues long. CDR3 DNA sequence: TGTGCCAGCACCCTTTTAGCGGGAGGTTACAATGAGCAGTTCTTC. Translating it yields CASTLLAGGYNEQFF.

The rearrangement uses TRBV7-2 and TRBJ2-2, with 7 bases that match TRBD2. CDR1 is SGHTA, CDR2 FQGNSA, per germline. There are 16 residues in the CDR3. V dropped 3 bases and J dropped 1; count of bases not matched to a gene: 5. The CDR3 loop reads CASSFGGRGNTGELFF. In nucleotides, the CDR3 is TGTGCCAGCAGCTTTGGCGGGAGAGGGAACACCGGGGAGCTGTTTTTT.

This clone came up once. The gene calls are TRBV5-1 and TRBJ2-7, with 11 bases matching TRBD2. J lost 4 bases, V lost 0 bases, and 3 bases had no gene match. Germline V gene lookup returns CDR1 SGHRS and CDR2 YFSETQ. This CDR3 has 15 residues. The CDR3 region is CASSLELAGGYEQYF. The CDR3 coding sequence is TGCGCCAGCAGCTTGGAGCTAGCGGGAGGATACGAGCAGTACTTC.

A remark on this clone: In the same sample, other DNA sequences code for this CDR3. The chain recombines TRBV7-9 with TRBJ2-3; D is ambiguous. The V gene's germline CDR1 is SEHNR and CDR2 FQNEAQ (reference sequence). Trimming cost V 1 base and J 3 bases, with 2 bases left between them. CDR3 length: 12 amino acids. CDR3 loop: CASSLETDTQYF. CDR3 nucleotide sequence: TGTGCCAGCAGCTTAGAGACAGATACGCAGTATTTT.